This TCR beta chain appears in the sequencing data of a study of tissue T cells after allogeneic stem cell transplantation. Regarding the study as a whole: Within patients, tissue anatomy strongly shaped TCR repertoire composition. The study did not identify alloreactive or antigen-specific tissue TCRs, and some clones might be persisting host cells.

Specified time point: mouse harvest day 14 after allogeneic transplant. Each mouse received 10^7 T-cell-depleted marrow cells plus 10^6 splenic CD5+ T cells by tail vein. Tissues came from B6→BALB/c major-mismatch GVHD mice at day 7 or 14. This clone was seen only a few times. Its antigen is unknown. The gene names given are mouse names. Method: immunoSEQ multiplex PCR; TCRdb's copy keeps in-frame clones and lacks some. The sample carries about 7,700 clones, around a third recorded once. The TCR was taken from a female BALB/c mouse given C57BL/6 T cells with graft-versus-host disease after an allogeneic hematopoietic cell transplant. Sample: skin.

The sequenced CDR3 bases are TGCTCCAGCAGTCCGGGACAGGGGTATGAACAGTAC. This sequence encodes CSSSPGQGYEQY. The CDR3 as a whole reads CSSSPGQGYEQYF. V gene TRBV23 combines with J gene TRBJ2-7; TRBD1, as called in the table, went unchecked against the DNA. The CDR3 is cut off 1 residue early in the read; its end comes from the germline J gene. This CDR3 spans 13 amino acids. Germline CDR1 and CDR2: KGHTA and FQNQQP. Based on the CDR3 plus reference TRBV23 and TRBJ2-7, the full variable domain is DAAVTQKPRYLIKMKGQEAEMKCIPEKGHTAVFWYQQKQSKELKFLIYFQNQQPLDQIDMVKERFSAVCPSSSLCSLGIRTCEAEDSALYLCSSSPGQGYEQYFGPGTRLTVL.